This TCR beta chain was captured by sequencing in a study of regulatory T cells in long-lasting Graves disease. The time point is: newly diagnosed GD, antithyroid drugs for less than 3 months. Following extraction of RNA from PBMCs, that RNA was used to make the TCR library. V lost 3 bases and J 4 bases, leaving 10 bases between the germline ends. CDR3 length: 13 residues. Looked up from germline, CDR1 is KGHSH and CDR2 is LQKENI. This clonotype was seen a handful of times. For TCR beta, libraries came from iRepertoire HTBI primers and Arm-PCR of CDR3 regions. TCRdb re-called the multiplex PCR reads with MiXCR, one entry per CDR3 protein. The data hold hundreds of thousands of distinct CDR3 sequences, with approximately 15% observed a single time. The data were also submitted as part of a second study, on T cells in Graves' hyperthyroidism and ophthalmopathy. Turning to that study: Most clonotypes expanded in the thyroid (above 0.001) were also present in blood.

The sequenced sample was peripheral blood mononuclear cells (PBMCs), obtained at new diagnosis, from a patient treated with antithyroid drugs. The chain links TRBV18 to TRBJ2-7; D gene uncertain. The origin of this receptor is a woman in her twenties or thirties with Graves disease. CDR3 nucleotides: TGTGCCAGCTCACCGACTCCACAATACGAGCAGTACTTC. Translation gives CASSPTPQYEQYF.